Included here is one T cell receptor (beta chain) sequence, with context. Data came from immunoSEQ multiplex PCR; TCRdb stores just in-frame clones and leaves some out. In the table there are 400,000 or so clones, roughly 87% of which are singletons. Cohorts were assigned according to the clinical history that participants reported. The entry originates in a study of blood T cell repertoires in COVID-19. The material sequenced was PBMCs or T cells enriched from blood (not recorded which). This sequence was found in a woman aged 40-49 years with acute COVID-19.

CDR3 protein: CASTRAGTANTGELFF. The CDR3 DNA sequence: TGTGCCAGCACCCGAGCCGGGACAGCGAACACCGGGGAGCTGTTTTTT. The chain carries TRBV11-2 and TRBJ2-2, with 7 bases fitting TRBD1. V shed 7 bases and J 0 bases; nucleotides not matched to a gene: 8. CDR1 is SGHAT and CDR2 is FQNNGV in the germline V gene. This CDR3 is built from 16 residues.